The clone carrying this T cell receptor beta chain was counted only a few times. Its antigen is undetermined. Gene names and germline refer to mouse. From the germline J gene comes the end of the CDR3, since the read stops 4 residues before it. The sample carries other DNA sequences with the same CDR3. These data belong to a study of CD8+ T cells in alopecia areata. Trimming took off 0 bases at V and 4 bases at J, with 10 bases between the two ends. The CDR3 length is 15 residues. The germline V gene has CDR1 NSQYPW and CDR2 LRSPGD (reference sequence). Extracted RNA was reverse transcribed into cDNA, the sequencing template. TCRdb's table, derived via immunoSEQ multiplex PCR, lists solely in-frame clones and lacks some. This sample carries about 270,000 clones, none of them present only once. Sorting used CD4, CD8alpha, NKG2D, NKG2ACE and other markers on pooled cutaneous lymph node cells. Overall study results and limits: TCR sharing across patients was less clear than in mice, possibly HLA-related.

This rearrangement joins TRBV1 to TRBJ2-1, with D perhaps matching TRBD1 (5 bases). Input material: CD4+ T cells sorted from a lymph node. The sequence came from a C3H/HeJ mouse with alopecia areata. MHC haplotype: H2-k. CDR3 in amino acids: CTCSAERGGYAEQFF. Incomplete CDR3 DNA: TGCACCTGCAGTGCAGAGAGGGGTGGGTATGCT.